The source of this T cell receptor (beta chain) is a study of blood T cell repertoires in COVID-19. Study background: T cells, B-cell-depleted T cells, or PBMCs provided the cDNA or gDNA that served as material.

Profiling relied on immunoSEQ multiplex PCR, and the TCRdb table lists in-frame clones only, not all of them. The data contain just over 150,000 clones, approximately 88% of them singletons. Among Cohort 3 donors, those recovered had two negative PCRs, clearance, or symptom resolution. The sequenced sample consisted of PBMCs or T cells enriched from blood (not recorded which). The TCR comes from a woman between 50 and 59 years old who had recovered from COVID-19.

DNA for the CDR3: TGTGCCAGCAGGGGAACAGGGGGCGGGGCACCCCTCCACTTT. Protein sequence: CASRGTGGGAPLHF. This chain links TRBV5-6 with TRBJ1-6; TRBD1 matches 9 bases. The CDR3 has 14 amino acids. The V and J ends lost 5 bases and 11 bases, in that order; junction bases with no gene match: 8. Germline V gives CDR1 SGHDT, CDR2 YYEEEE.